This TCR beta chain was recovered during a study of blood T cell repertoires in COVID-19. Study information: PBMCs, B-cell-depleted T cells, or T cells provided the cDNA or gDNA that made up the material.

Original processing methods: Amplifying reference gene primers gave estimates of nucleated cell counts. This table comes from immunoSEQ multiplex PCR, and its TCRdb copy is limited to in-frame clones, with some not included. Clone size and the V and J calls come from that table; the DNA yielded D and trimming. The sample lists around 330,000 clones, around 91% occurring once. This clone was recorded once. The CDR3 is 13 amino acids. The V gene end was trimmed by 4 bases and the J gene end by 5 bases; junction bases not matched to a gene: 2. Germline CDR1 is SGHTA and CDR2 is FQGNSA. Specimen: PBMCs or T cells enriched from blood (not recorded which). This sequence was found in a woman in her thirties or forties who had recovered from COVID-19. The chain is built from TRBV7-2 and TRBJ1-1; 9 positions agree with TRBD1. CDR3 nucleotides: TGTGCCAGCAGCTGGGGACAGGGAACTGAAGCTTTCTTT. Translating it yields CASSWGQGTEAFF. Using reference TRBV7-2 and TRBJ1-1 for the parts outside the CDR3, the full variable domain is GAGVSQSPSNKVTEKGKDVELRCDPISGHTALYWYRQSLGQGLEFLIYFQGNSAPDKSGLPSDRFSAERTGGSVSTLTIQRTQQEDSAVYLCASSWGQGTEAFFGQGTRLTVV.